Reported below is one T cell receptor beta chain. The read finishes 3 residues shy of the CDR3 end, and the germline J gene is used to complete it. Sequencing was performed with immunoSEQ multiplex PCR; in TCRdb, only in-frame clones are kept and a portion is missing. The specimen has roughly 70,000 clones, none found just once. Caucasian heritage predominated among both patients and controls. The CDR3 covers 14 residues. The V gene's germline CDR1 is SGHRS and CDR2 YFSETQ. The ends were cut back, 2 bases at V and 3 bases at J, with 10 bases in the middle. The sample comes from a study of T cell clonality in common variable immunodeficiency.

The sequence was obtained from a person aged 18 to 70 in good health. The chain employs TRBV5-1 and TRBJ2-3; D is ambiguous. Sequencing was performed on peripheral blood mononuclear cells. The CDR3 loop reads CASSFGQITDTQYF. The DNA read from the CDR3 is TGCGCCAGCAGCTTTGGGCAGATAACAGATACG. The full variable domain, its missing parts supplied by reference TRBV5-1 and TRBJ2-3, is KAGVTQTPRYLIKTRGQQVTLSCSPISGHRSVSWYQQTPGQGLQFLFEYFSETQRNKGNFPGRFSGRQFSNSRSEMNVSTLELGDSALYLCASSFGQITDTQYFGPGTRLTVL.